Each of the 22 T cell receptor beta chains below was sequenced from the same sample in a study of molecular identifiers for immune sequencing clone quantification. TCRdb used MiXCR to reprocess the PCR reads, holding one entry per CDR3 protein. The table records hundreds of thousands of distinct CDR3 sequences, about 20% of them present only once. The specimen was naive CD8+ T cells from blood, with Jurkat cell RNA spiked in. Stated subset: FACS-sorted CD8+CD4-CCR7+CD45RA+ naive T cells. These receptors all come from a human donor in good health. Some libraries in this study had Jurkat cell RNA spiked in.

At least ten counts were recorded for this clonotype. This chain links TRBV4-3 with TRBJ2-7; no reliable D call. Germline V gene lookup returns CDR1 LGHNA and CDR2 YSLEER. Trimming cost V 0 bases and J 3 bases, with 6 bases left between them. The CDR3 is 13 residues long. CDR3 nucleotide sequence: TGCGCCAGCAGCCAAGACTCGAACTACGAGCAGTACTTC. Translating gives CASSQDSNYEQYF.

This sequence joins TRBV4-1 and TRBJ1-2; 10 positions match TRBD1. V was clipped by 0 bases and J by 4 bases; unmatched bases: 8. Germline V lookup: CDR1 MGHRA, CDR2 YSYEKL. The CDR3 sequence is 17 residues long. The CDR3 loop is CASSQDELGQGVYGYTF. The CDR3 DNA reads TGCGCCAGCAGCCAAGACGAACTCGGACAGGGGGTCTATGGCTACACCTTC.

This clonotype was counted ten times or more. In DNA form, the CDR3 reads TGTGCCAGCAGCTTAGGGGGAGCAGCGGGGGGCCGCTACGAGCAGTACTTC. Its protein product is CASSLGGAAGGRYEQYF. The gene calls are TRBV7-8 and TRBJ2-7, with 9 bases fitting TRBD2. CDR1 and CDR2 (germline): SGHVS, FQNEAQ. There are 17 residues in the CDR3. J was trimmed by 3 bases and V by 1 base; bases with no gene match: 10.

This clonotype was seen at least ten times. The chain joins TRBV28 to TRBJ1-1; D unresolved. The V end lost 3 bases, the J end lost 1 base, and 15 bases lay between the germline ends. Germline values: CDR1 MDHEN, CDR2 SYDVKM. This CDR3 comprises 16 residues. The chain's CDR3 is CASSFHFDIPNTEAFF. Here the CDR3 DNA reads TGTGCCAGCAGTTTTCACTTCGACATACCGAACACTGAAGCTTTCTTT.

About this clonotype: Mismatch with germline at one junction end may stem from a read error. The chain is built from TRBV30 and TRBJ2-5; no definite D call. Germline lookup yields CDR1 GTSNPN and CDR2 SVGIG (reference sequence). The CDR3 consists of 11 residues. The CDR3 bases are TGTGCCTGGAGCCGACCAGAGACCCGGTACTTC. This gives the protein CAWSRPETRYF.

The chain combines TRBV9 with TRBJ1-1; D gene ambiguous. Trimming cost V 0 bases and J 7 bases, with 16 bases left between them. The CDR3 totals 15 residues. Germline lookup yields CDR1 SGDLS and CDR2 YYNGEE. The DNA of the CDR3 is TGTGCCAGCAGCGTAGCTGCAGGCACAGCCGATGAAGCTTTCTTT. Translating gives CASSVAAGTADEAFF.

This clonotype was detected ten times or more. J is TRBJ2-1 and V is TRBV6-2 or TRBV6-3; D possibly uses TRBD1 or TRBD2 (5 bases each). V was cut by 7 bases and J by 3 bases, with 19 bases left in between. CDR3 length: 16 amino acids. Germline values: CDR1 MNHEY, CDR2 SVGEGT. The chain's CDR3 is CASKGPRDARYNEQFF. The CDR3 bases are TGTGCCAGCAAAGGTCCCCGGGACGCTCGCTACAATGAGCAGTTCTTC.

The sample holds many counts of this clonotype. The gene calls are TRBV9 and TRBJ2-7; a possible D gene is TRBD2 (6 bases). Germline assignment: CDR1 SGDLS and CDR2 YYNGEE. Between the trimmed V and J ends, which lost 5 bases and 1 base, there was a span of 13 bases. The CDR3 length is 14 residues. CDR3 in DNA: TGTGCCAGCAGTGCCGGGAGTCCTTCCTACGAGCAGTACTTC. Protein sequence: CASSAGSPSYEQYF.

This clonotype was counted ten times or more. The J gene is TRBJ1-1, the V gene TRBV2; D remains unclear. Deletions cut 6 bases from V and 5 bases from J, with 16 bases between. The CDR3 consists of 14 residues. The germline V gene has CDR1 SNHLY and CDR2 FYNNEI. The CDR3 region has the DNA TGTGCCAGCAGGGGGATTGGAGGGCGTACTGAAGCTTTCTTT. Translated, it gives CASRGIGGRTEAFF.

In this sample, this clonotype turned up many times. This sequence joins TRBV20-1 and TRBJ2-3; 8 bases line up with TRBD2. Per germline, CDR1 DFQATT and CDR2 SNEGSKA (reference sequence). There are 16 residues in the CDR3. The V gene end was trimmed by 0 bases and the J gene end by 5 bases; junction bases not matched to a gene: 10. The chain's CDR3 is CSARDFREGPIDTQYF. The CDR3, as DNA: TGCAGTGCTAGAGATTTCCGGGAGGGCCCGATAGATACGCAGTATTTT.

This clonotype was seen at least ten times. The chain combines TRBV5-6 with TRBJ1-1; D possibly corresponds to TRBD1 (6 bases). CDR3 length: 16 amino acids. Germline V gene sequence: CDR1 SGHDT, CDR2 YYEEEE. Trimming stripped 0 bases from V and 3 bases from J, with 15 bases between. Here the CDR3 reads CASSLASGGLDTEAFF. CDR3 bases: TGTGCCAGCAGCTTGGCCTCTGGGGGGCTGGACACTGAAGCTTTCTTT.

In its sample, this clonotype was seen many times. The chain links TRBV20-1 to TRBJ2-1; a weak D match, TRBD2 (5 bases). The CDR3 has 15 residues. Trimming left V 6 bases short and J 0 bases short, with 15 bases between. Germline lookup yields CDR1 DFQATT and CDR2 SNEGSKA (reference sequence). CDR3 nucleotide sequence: TGCAGTGCAAGTGAAAGAGGGAGCTCCTACAATGAGCAGTTCTTC. The encoded protein is CSASERGSSYNEQFF.

This clonotype was counted a few times. The J gene is TRBJ2-7, the V gene TRBV2; TRBD1 aligns across 7 bases. Trimming cost V 7 bases and J 5 bases; bases outside gene matches: 8. Germline V gives CDR1 SNHLY, CDR2 FYNNEI. The CDR3 has 13 amino acids. The DNA of the CDR3 is TGTGCCAGCATTTCGGGACAGAAAAACGAGCAGTACTTC. This gives the protein CASISGQKNEQYF.

For this clonotype: A much larger clone is a single base away; this may be a read error. The genes are TRBV19 and TRBJ2-3; D call uncertain. There are 16 residues in the CDR3. The germline V gene has CDR1 LNHDA and CDR2 SQIVND (reference sequence). V was trimmed by 10 bases and J by 1 base, leaving 21 bases between them. CDR3 protein: CATRPFDGPGTDTQYF. DNA of the CDR3: TGTGCCACGAGACCTTTTGATGGGCCCGGCACAGATACGCAGTATTTT.

This clonotype was seen a handful of times. The V call is TRBV7-9, the J call TRBJ1-2, with D possibly matching TRBD1 (6 bases). The germline V and J ends were trimmed by 1 base and 4 bases, with 7 bases remaining between them. The CDR3 loop spans 13 amino acids. CDR1 SEHNR and CDR2 FQNEAQ come from the germline V gene (reference sequence). This CDR3 reads CASSLGGLYGYTF. CDR3 nucleotide sequence: TGTGCCAGCAGCTTAGGGGGGCTCTATGGCTACACCTTC.

Concerning this clonotype: Its ends do not fully match the called genes, so a read error is possible. The chain links TRBV5-6 to TRBJ2-3; no clear D gene. This CDR3 is built from 13 residues. Germline V CDR1 and CDR2: SGHDT, YYEEEE. CDR3: CASNLDGPDTQYF. DNA for the CDR3: TGTGCCAGCAACTTGGACGGCCCAGATACGCAGTATTTT.

Comment on this clonotype: Since a much larger clone is just one base distant, this may be a read error. The chain joins TRBV3-1 to TRBJ1-1; 7 nucleotides line up with TRBD1. Germline V CDR1 and CDR2: LGHDT, YNNKEL (reference sequence). This CDR3 is 13 amino acids long. The CDR3 DNA follows: TGTGCCAGCAGCCCGGACAGGATAACTGAAGCTCTCTTT. This translates into CASSPDRITEALF.

This clonotype turned up a few times. The chain uses TRBV7-9 and TRBJ1-5; D gene unclear. V dropped 4 bases and J dropped 5 bases, with 9 bases sitting between them. The germline gives CDR1 SEHNR, CDR2 FQNEAQ (reference sequence). The CDR3 runs to 13 residues. CDR3 coding DNA: TGTGCCAGCAGCTCCCATCGGGATCAGCCCCAGCATTTT. It encodes CASSSHRDQPQHF.

This clonotype was observed many times. The chain couples TRBV7-6 to TRBJ2-1; D is unresolved. Trimming removed 1 base from V and 8 bases from J, with 12 bases in between. CDR3 length equals 14 residues. Germline-derived CDR1 and CDR2 are SGHVS and FNYEAQ. Here the CDR3 DNA reads TGTGCCAGCAGCTTAGAAGGTCGTGGGGATGAGCAGTTCTTC. This translates into CASSLEGRGDEQFF.

There are a few counts of this clonotype. The CDR3 sequence is CSAQGLGNYGYTF. The CDR3 DNA sequence: TGCAGTGCTCAGGGGTTAGGAAACTATGGCTACACCTTC. This chain links TRBV20-1 with TRBJ1-2, with D possibly being TRBD1 (6 bases). Germline CDR1 DFQATT, CDR2 SNEGSKA (reference sequence). V was shortened by 5 bases and J by 2 bases, with 12 bases between the two germline ends. The CDR3 is made up of 13 amino acids.

This rearrangement joins TRBV29-1 to TRBJ1-1; no firm D call. The germline V and J ends were trimmed by 6 bases and 1 base, with 18 bases remaining between them. The CDR3 is made up of 15 amino acids. Germline-derived CDR1 and CDR2 are SQVTM and ANQGSEA. CDR3 residues: CSVHRTTTENTEAFF. In nucleotides, the CDR3 is TGCAGCGTCCATAGGACCACCACAGAGAACACTGAAGCTTTCTTT.

Concerning this clonotype: One base away lies a much larger clone, so this may be a sequencing read error. This chain joins TRBV4-3 and TRBJ2-4; D is unclear. This CDR3 has 15 residues. Germline V gene sequence: CDR1 LGHNA, CDR2 YSLEER. The CDR3 spells CASGQDYIVGNIQYF. In DNA, the CDR3 is TGCGCCAGCGGCCAAGATTACATTGTTGGGAACATTCAGTACTTC.